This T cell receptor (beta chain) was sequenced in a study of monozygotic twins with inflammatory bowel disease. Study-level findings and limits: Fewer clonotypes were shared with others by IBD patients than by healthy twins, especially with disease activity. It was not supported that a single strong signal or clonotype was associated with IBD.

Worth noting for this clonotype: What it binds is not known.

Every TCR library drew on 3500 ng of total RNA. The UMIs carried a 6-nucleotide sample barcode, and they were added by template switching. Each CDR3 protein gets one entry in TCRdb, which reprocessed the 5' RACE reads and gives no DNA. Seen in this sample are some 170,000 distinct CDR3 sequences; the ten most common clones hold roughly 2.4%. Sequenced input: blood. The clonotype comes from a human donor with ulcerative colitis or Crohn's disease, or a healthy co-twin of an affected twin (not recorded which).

This CDR3 is CASSPYLTQGGFYGYTF. This sequence joins TRBV7-2 and TRBJ1-2; the TCRdb call, TRBD1, lacks DNA for checking. The CDR3 contains 17 residues. Per germline, CDR1 SGHTA and CDR2 FQGNSA.